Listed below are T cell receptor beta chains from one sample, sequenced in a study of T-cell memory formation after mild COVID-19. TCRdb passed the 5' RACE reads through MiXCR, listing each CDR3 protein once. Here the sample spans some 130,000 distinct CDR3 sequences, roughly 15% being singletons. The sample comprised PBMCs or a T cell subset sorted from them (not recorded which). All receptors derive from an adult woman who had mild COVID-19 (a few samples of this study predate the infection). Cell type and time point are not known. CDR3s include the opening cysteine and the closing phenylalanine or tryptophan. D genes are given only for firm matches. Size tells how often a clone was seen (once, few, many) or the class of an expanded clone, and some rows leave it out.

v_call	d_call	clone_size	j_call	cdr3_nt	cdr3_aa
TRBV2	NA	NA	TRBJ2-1	TGTGCCAGCAGTGAAGCGGCGGGACGGGGGAATGAGCAGTTCTTC	CASSEAAGRGNEQFF
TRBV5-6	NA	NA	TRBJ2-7	TGTGCCAGCAGCTTGGTCCGCCTGACGCACTTCGAGCAGTACTTC	CASSLVRLTHFEQYF
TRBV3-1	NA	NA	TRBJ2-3	TGTGCCAGCAGCGCTACAAGAGGACCAGATACGCAGTATTTT	CASSATRGPDTQYF
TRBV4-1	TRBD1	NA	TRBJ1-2	TGCGCCAGCAGCCAAGAGACAGGGGCACTCTATGGCTACACCTTC	CASSQETGALYGYTF
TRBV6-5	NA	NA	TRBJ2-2	TGTGCCAGCAGCCTGTGGCACACCGGGGAGCTGTTTTTT	CASSLWHTGELFF
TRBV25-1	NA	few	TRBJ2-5	TGTGCCAGCAGTGATACCGGGATGGAGACCCAGTACTTC	CASSDTGMETQYF
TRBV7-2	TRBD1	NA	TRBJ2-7	TGTGCCAGCAGCTTAGATCCAGGGGGCCACGAGCAGTACTTC	CASSLDPGGHEQYF
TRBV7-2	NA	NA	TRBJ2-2	TGTGCCAGCAGCTTGAGGCTCGGCGGGGAGCTGTTTTTT	CASSLRLGGELFF
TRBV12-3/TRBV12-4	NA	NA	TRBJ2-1	TGTGCCAGCAGTTTCGGTGGGAACTACAATGAGCAGTTCTTC	CASSFGGNYNEQFF
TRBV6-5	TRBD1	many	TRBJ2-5	TGTGCCAGCAGTTACTCGAGGACAGGGGGGGAGACCCAGTACTTC	CASSYSRTGGETQYF
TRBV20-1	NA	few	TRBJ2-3	TGCAGTGCTAGAGATCTCCGGGAGCTCACAGATACGCAGTATTTT	CSARDLRELTDTQYF
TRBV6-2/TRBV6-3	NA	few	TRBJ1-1	TGTGCCAGCAGTTACTCGGGGATTGGGGCAGGGGCGAACACTGAAGCTTTCTTT	CASSYSGIGAGANTEAFF
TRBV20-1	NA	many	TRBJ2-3	TGCAGTGCTAGCTCGAGGGCAGGGGGCACAGATACGCAGTATTTT	CSASSRAGGTDTQYF
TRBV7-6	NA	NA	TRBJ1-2	TGTGCCAGCAGCCCCAGGGGAGTCCTGGGCGAAGCTAACTATGGCTACACCTTC	CASSPRGVLGEANYGYTF
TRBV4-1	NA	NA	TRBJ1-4	TGCGCCAGCAGCCCAGTCCTTAATGAAAAACTGTTTTTT	CASSPVLNEKLFF
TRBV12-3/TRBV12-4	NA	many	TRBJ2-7	TGTGCCAGCAGTCTGAACGAGCAGTACTTC	CASSLNEQYF
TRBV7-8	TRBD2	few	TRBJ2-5	TGTGCCAGCAGCTTAGCGGGAGGGGTCCAAGAGACCCAGTACTTC	CASSLAGGVQETQYF
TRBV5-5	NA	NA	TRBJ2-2	TGTGCCAGCAGCCGGGGGGCAGACACCGGGGAGCTGTTTTTT	CASSRGADTGELFF
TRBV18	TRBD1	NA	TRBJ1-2	TGTGCCAGCGGAACAGGGGCGGCGAGTGGCTACACCTTC	CASGTGAASGYTF
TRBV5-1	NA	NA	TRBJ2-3	TGCGCCAGCAGCTTGGACAGGGCGGACACAGATACGCAGTATTTT	CASSLDRADTDTQYF
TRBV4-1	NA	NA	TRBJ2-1	TGCGCCAGCAGCCGGGGGGGCATTTCCTACAATGAGCAGTTCTTC	CASSRGGISYNEQFF
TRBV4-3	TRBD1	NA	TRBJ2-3	TGCGCCAGCAGCCAAGAAGGACAGGGAACAGATACGCAGTATTTT	CASSQEGQGTDTQYF
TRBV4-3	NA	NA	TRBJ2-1	TGCGCCAGCAGCCCCGGTCCCTATGATGAGCAGTTCTTC	CASSPGPYDEQFF
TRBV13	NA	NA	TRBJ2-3	TGTGCCAGCAGCGACCGCCCGAGTGCAGATACGCAGTATTTT	CASSDRPSADTQYF
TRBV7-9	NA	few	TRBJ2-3	TGTGCCAGCAGCTTATATGCCGACGATACGCAGTATTTT	CASSLYADDTQYF
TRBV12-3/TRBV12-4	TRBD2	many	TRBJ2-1	TGTGCCAGCAGTCTACTAGCGGGGGCCTACAATGAGCAGTTCTTC	CASSLLAGAYNEQFF
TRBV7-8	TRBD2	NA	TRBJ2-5	TGTGCCAGCAGCTTACGACTAGCGGTGATTCAAGAGACCCAGTACTTC	CASSLRLAVIQETQYF
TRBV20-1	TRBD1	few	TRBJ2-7	TGCAGTGCTTTCCTCCGGGACAGAGGCTACGAGCAGTACTTC	CSAFLRDRGYEQYF
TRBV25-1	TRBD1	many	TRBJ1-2	TGTGCCAGCTGGACAGGGGAGGGCTACACCTTC	CASWTGEGYTF
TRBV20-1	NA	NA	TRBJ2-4	TGCAGTGCTAGAAAGCAGGCCAGGGACATTCAGTACTTC	CSARKQARDIQYF
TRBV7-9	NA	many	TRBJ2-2	TGTGCCAGCAGCTTAGCGGGGGGCACCGGGGAGCTGTTTTTT	CASSLAGGTGELFF
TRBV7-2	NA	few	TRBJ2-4	TGTGCCAGCAGCTGGGGACTCCTCGAAAACATTCAGTACTTC	CASSWGLLENIQYF
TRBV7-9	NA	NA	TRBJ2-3	TGTGCCAGCAGCCCCGTGGGGGTTAGCACAGATACGCAGTATTTT	CASSPVGVSTDTQYF
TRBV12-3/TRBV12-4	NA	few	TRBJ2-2	TGTGCCAGCAGTTTATTACTAAACACCGGGGAGCTGTTTTTT	CASSLLLNTGELFF
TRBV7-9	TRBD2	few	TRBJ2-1	TGTGCCAGCAGCCTCCCTGGGGGGGGAGTGAATGATGAGCAGTTCTTC	CASSLPGGGVNDEQFF